This TCR beta chain comes out of a study of blood T cell repertoires in COVID-19 (dated by TCRdb to the early 2020s). About the investigation overall: Samples covering the acute and convalescent phases of COVID-19 were provided by collaborators in the United States, Italy and Spain. The prospective study material was composed of cDNA or gDNA derived from T cells, B-cell-depleted T cells, or PBMCs. The dataset comprised deeply sampled blood TCRbeta repertoires from subjects exposed to, actively infected with, or recovered from COVID-19. The repertoires were released in a freely available public database meant as a resource for research on the immune response to SARS-CoV-2. The samples were drawn from two sources: the first 160 participants of the ongoing ImmuneRACE study, and 1,200 or so subjects contributed by 6 global collaborators. Nearly every sample came with metadata listing a de-identified subject ID, COVID-19 status, age in years and sex. Where available, HLA class I and class II types were taken from metadata supplied by the sample provider and were not determined by assay-based typing. What the work shows at the level of the full study, not this receptor alone: How much clinical and demographic metadata was included differed by source and by participant, and the metadata was provided uncurated.

Participants in the prospective study were aged about 18 to 89 years, lived in approximately 26 United States geographic areas, and enrolled through a virtual design. In the prospective study, participants were assigned to cohorts based on the clinical history participants reported in a screening survey and a study questionnaire. For ImmuneRACE Cohort 3, a participant was defined as recovered based on two consecutive negative NP/OP PCR tests, clearance by a healthcare professional, or resolution of symptoms. In the prospective study, mobile phlebotomists collected whole blood, serum and a nasopharyngeal or oropharyngeal swab from each participant. Additional blood draws and questionnaires over an approximately 2-month period could optionally be provided by prospective study participants. Before DNA extraction, prospective study blood samples were shipped either frozen or at room temperature. TCRbeta CDR3 regions were amplified from genomic DNA by means of the immunoSEQ Assay, a bias-controlled multiplex PCR. The authors' analysis ran thus. The number of nucleated cells in each sample was estimated by amplification of reference gene primers within the assay. To quantify the absolute abundance of each unique TCRbeta CDR3 rearrangement, sequence reads were collapsed and filtered. Productive Simpson clonality was computed per sample as the square root of Simpson's diversity index over productive rearrangements. TCRdb re-hosts the immuneACCESS table, in-frame sequences only. Its copies lack some clones; in the studies checked, an unresolved V gene accounts for under half of them, and the cause for the rest is not known. V and J calls and clone size come straight from that table; D and trimming were deduced from the DNA. The sample table contains about 460,000 clones; only one count was recorded for more than 85% of them. The ten largest account for 8% to 9.5% of the sample.

A note on this clone: Its antigen specificity is not known. The record has no base qualities; no much larger clone is one base away.

At the junction V is shortened by 2 bases and J by 4 bases; bases outside the gene matches: 13. From cysteine to phenylalanine, the CDR3 is 18 amino acids long. Only CDR3 DNA remains: 54 bases, in frame from the first base. The germline V gene (reference sequence) supplies CDR1 SEHNR and CDR2 FQNEAQ. The TCR sequence derives from a woman between 55 and 75 years old who had recovered from COVID-19. Material: PBMCs or T cells enriched from blood (not recorded which). The chain was built from TRBV7-9 and TRBJ1-4; TRBD1 fits 7 bases in the junction. The DNA sequence follows: TGTGCCAGCAGCTTAATGGGCAGGGGTCAGGGGGTTAATGAAAAACTGTTTTTT. It encodes CASSLMGRGQGVNEKLFF.